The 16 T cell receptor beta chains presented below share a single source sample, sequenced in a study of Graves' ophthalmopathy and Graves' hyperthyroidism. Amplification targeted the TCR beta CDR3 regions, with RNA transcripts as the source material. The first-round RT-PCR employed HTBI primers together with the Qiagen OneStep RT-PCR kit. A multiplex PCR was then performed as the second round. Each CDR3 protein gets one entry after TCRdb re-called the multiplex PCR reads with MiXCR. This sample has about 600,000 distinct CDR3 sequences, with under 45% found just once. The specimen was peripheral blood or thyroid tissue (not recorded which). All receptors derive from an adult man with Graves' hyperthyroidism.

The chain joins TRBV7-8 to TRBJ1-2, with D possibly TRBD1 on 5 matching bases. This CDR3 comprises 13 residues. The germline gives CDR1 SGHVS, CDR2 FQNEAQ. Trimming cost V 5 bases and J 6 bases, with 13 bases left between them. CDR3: CASSQDGGDGYTF. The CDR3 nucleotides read TGTGCCAGCAGCCAGGATGGGGGTGATGGCTACACCTTC.

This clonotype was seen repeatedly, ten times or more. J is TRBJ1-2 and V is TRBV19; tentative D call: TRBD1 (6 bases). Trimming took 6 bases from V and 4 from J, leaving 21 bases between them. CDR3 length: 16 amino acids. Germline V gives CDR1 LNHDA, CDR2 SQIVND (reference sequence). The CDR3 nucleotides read TGTGCCAGTAGCCCTCACGAAGAATTCAGGGGCTATGGCTACACCTTC. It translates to CASSPHEEFRGYGYTF.

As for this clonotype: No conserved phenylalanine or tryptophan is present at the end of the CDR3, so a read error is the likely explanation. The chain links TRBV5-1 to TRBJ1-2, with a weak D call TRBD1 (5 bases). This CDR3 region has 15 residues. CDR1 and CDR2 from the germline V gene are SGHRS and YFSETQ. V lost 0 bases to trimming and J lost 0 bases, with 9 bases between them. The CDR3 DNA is TGCGCCAGCAGCTTGGTGGCAGGGACTAACTATGGCTACACCCTC. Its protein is CASSLVAGTNYGYTL.

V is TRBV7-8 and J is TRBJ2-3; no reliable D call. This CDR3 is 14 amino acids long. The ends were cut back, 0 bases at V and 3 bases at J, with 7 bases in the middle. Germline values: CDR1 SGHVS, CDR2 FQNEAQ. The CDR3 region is CASSLALKTDTQYF. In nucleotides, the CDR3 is TGTGCCAGCAGCTTAGCGTTGAAGACAGATACGCAGTATTTT.

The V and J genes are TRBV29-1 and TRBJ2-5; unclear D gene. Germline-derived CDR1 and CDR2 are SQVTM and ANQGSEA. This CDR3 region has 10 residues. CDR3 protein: CGGQQETQYF. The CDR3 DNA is TGCGGTGGGCAGCAAGAGACCCAGTACTTC.

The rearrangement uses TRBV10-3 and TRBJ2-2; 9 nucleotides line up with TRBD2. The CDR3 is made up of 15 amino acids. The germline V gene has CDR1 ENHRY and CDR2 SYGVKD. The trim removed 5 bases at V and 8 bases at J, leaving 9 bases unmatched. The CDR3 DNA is TGTGCCATCAGTAGACTAGCGGCCGGGGCTGGGGAGCTGTTTTTT. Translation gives CAISRLAAGAGELFF.

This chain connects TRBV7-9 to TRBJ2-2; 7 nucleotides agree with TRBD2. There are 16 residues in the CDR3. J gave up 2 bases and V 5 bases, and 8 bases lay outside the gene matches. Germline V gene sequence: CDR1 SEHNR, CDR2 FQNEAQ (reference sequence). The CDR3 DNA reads TGTGCCAGCAGCCCCTCCGGGACTATCAACACCGGGGAGCTGTTTTTT. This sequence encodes CASSPSGTINTGELFF.

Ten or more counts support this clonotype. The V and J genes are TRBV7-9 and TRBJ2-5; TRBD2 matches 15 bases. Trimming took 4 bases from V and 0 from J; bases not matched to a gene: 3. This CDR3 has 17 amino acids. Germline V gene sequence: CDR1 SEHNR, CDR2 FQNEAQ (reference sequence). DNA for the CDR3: TGTGCCAGCAGCTCGGGACTAGCGGGAGGAGACCAAGAGACCCAGTACTTC. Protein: CASSSGLAGGDQETQYF.

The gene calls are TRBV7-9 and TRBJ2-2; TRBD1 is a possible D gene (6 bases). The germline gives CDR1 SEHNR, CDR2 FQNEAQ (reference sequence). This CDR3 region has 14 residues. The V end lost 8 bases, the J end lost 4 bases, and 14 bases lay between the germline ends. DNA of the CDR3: TGTGCCAGCGGAACAGGGATTGGCACCGGGGAGCTGTTTTTT. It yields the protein CASGTGIGTGELFF.

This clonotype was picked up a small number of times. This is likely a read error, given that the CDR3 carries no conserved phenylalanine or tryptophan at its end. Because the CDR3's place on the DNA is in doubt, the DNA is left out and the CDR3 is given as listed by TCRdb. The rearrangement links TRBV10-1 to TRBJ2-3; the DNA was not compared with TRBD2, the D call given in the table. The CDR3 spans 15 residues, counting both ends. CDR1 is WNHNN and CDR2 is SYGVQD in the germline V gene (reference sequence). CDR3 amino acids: CASSEMRLPHRYAVV.

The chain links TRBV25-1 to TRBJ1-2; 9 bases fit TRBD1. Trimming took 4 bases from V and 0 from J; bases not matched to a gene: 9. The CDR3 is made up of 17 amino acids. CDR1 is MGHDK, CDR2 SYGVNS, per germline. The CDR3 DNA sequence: TGTGCCAGCAGTGCTAGAGAACAGGGGGCAGCTAACTATGGCTACACCTTC. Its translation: CASSAREQGAANYGYTF.

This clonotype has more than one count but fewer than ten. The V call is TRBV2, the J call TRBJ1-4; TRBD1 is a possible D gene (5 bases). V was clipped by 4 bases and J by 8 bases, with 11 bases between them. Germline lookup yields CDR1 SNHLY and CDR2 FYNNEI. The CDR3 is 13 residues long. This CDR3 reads CASSGGGREKLFF. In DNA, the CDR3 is TGTGCCAGCAGTGGGGGGGGAAGGGAAAAACTGTTTTTT.

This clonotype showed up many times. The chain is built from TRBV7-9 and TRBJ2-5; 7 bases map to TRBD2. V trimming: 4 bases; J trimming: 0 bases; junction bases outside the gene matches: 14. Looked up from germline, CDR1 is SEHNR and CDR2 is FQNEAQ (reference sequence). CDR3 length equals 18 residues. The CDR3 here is CASSSRRFSTSNQETQYF. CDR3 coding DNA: TGTGCCAGCAGCTCCCGCCGATTCTCGACTAGCAACCAAGAGACCCAGTACTTC.

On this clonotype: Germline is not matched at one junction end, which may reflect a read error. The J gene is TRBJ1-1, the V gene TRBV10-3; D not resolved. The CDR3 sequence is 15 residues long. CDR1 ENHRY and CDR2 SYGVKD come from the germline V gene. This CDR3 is CASSLMAAVSTEAFF. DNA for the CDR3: TGTGCCAGCAGTTTAATGGCAGCCGTGAGCACTGAAGCTTTCTTT.

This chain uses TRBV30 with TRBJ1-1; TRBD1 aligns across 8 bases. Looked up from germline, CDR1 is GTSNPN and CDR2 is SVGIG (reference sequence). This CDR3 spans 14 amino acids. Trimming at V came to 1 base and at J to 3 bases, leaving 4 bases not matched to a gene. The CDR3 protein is CAWSGGQGHTEAFF. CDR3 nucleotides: TGTGCCTGGAGTGGAGGACAGGGTCACACTGAAGCTTTCTTT.

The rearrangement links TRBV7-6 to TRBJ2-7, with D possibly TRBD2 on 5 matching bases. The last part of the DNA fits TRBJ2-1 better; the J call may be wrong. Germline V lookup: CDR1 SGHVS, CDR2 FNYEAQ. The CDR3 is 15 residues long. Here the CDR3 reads CASSLSAGPGDEQFF. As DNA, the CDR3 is TGTGCCAGCAGCTTAAGTGCAGGTCCCGGGGATGAGCAGTTCTTC.